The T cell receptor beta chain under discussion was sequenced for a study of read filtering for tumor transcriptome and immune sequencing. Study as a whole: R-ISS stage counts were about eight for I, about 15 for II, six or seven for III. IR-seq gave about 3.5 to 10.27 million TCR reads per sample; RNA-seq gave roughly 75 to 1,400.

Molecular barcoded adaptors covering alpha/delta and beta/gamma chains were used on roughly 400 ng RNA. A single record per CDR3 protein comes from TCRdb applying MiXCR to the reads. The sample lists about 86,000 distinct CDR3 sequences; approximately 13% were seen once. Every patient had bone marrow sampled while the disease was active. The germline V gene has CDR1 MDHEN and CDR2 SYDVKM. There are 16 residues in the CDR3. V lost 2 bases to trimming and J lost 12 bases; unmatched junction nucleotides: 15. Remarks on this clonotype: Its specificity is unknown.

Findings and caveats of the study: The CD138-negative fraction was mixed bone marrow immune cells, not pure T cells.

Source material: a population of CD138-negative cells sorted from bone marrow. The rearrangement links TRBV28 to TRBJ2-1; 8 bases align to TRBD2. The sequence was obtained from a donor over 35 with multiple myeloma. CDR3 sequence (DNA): TGTGCCAGCAGTTTACCCCCTCTAAGCGGGAGAGATGGGCAGTTCTTC. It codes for CASSLPPLSGRDGQFF.